This TCR beta chain was observed in a study of blood T cells in healthy people across ages. With a J-beta primer mix and a sample-barcoded 5' primer, a second PCR ran about 6 to 11 cycles. TCRdb called the 5' RACE reads again in MiXCR, with one record for every CDR3 protein. The table shows roughly 2 million distinct CDR3 sequences, with 40% to 55% occurring only once. Study-wide findings and caveats: Unknown donor CMV status possibly confounded expanded clonotype changes.

This clonotype came up a few times. Its matching antigen is unknown. V lost 7 bases to trimming and J lost 1 base; unmatched junction nucleotides: 7. Germline V CDR1 and CDR2: SGHRS, YFSETQ. The CDR3 is 14 amino acids. The TCR originated in a woman between 40 and 55 years old in good health. V and J are TRBV5-1 and TRBJ2-5; TRBD1 agrees at 7 bases. The sample comprised blood. In DNA form, the CDR3 reads TGCGCCAGCGGCCGGGACAGAGCCCAAGAGACCCAGTACTTC. The encoded protein is CASGRDRAQETQYF.